This TCR beta chain was profiled in a study of T cell responses to AZD1222 COVID-19 vaccine. A remark on this clone: Its antigen is still unknown.

J lost 0 bases, V lost 5 bases, and 7 bases had no gene match. Germline loops: CDR1 LNHDA, CDR2 SQIVND (reference sequence). This CDR3 region has 16 residues. Sequenced by immunoSEQ multiplex PCR; TCRdb stores in-frame clones only, minus some. The sample holds 130,000 to 150,000 clones, about 89% seen once. Findings of the study overall: The study identified only five or six AZD1222 recipients as seropositive at baseline.

The TCR was taken from an adult who received the AZD1222 COVID-19 vaccine. The material was peripheral blood, obtained 28 days after the second AZD1222 dose. The chain is built from TRBV19 and TRBJ1-1, with 9 nucleotides matching TRBD1. The CDR3 DNA reads TGTGCCAGTAGTCCACTACAGGGGGCTGTGAACACTGAAGCTTTCTTT. Encoded protein: CASSPLQGAVNTEAFF.